The clone carrying this T cell receptor (beta chain) showed up many times. The antigen remains unidentified. Axillary draining lymph nodes of breast cancer patients supplied the node samples. The data are from a study of breast tumors, draining lymph nodes, adjacent tissues. Each CDR3 protein is one row after TCRdb ran MiXCR on the multiplex PCR reads. The sample lists roughly 80,000 distinct CDR3 sequences; approximately 19% were seen once. With V trimmed by 0 bases and J by 4 bases, 6 bases remained unmatched. CDR3 length: 16 residues. The germline gives CDR1 SGHTA, CDR2 FQGNSA. Regarding the study as a whole: Findings are consistent with lymph node origin and intratumoral expansion of most tumor T cells.

The TCR comes from a female donor with breast cancer. Some clones in this sample may be carry-over from other donors' samples. The sample consisted of axillary lymph node tissue. The chain joins TRBV7-2 to TRBJ2-1; TRBD2 aligns across 7 bases. The CDR3 protein is CASSLAGAGRYNEQFF. The CDR3 nucleotides are TGTGCCAGCAGCTTAGCGGGAGCGGGAAGGTACAATGAGCAGTTCTTC. Based on the CDR3 plus reference TRBV7-2 and TRBJ2-1, the full variable domain is GAGVSQSPSNKVTEKGKDVELRCDPISGHTALYWYRQSLGQGLEFLIYFQGNSAPDKSGLPSDRFSAERTGGSVSTLTIQRTQQEDSAVYLCASSLAGAGRYNEQFFGPGTRLTVL.